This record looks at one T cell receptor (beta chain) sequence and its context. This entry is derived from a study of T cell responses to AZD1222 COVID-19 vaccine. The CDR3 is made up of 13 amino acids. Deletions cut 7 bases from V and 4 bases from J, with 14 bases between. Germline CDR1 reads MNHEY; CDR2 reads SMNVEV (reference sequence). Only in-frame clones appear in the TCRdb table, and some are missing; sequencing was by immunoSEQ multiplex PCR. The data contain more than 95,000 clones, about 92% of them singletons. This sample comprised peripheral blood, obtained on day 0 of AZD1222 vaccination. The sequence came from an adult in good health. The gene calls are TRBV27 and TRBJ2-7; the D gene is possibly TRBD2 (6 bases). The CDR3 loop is CASTDGLLYEQYF. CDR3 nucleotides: TGTGCCAGCACGGACGGACTATTGTACGAGCAGTACTTC.